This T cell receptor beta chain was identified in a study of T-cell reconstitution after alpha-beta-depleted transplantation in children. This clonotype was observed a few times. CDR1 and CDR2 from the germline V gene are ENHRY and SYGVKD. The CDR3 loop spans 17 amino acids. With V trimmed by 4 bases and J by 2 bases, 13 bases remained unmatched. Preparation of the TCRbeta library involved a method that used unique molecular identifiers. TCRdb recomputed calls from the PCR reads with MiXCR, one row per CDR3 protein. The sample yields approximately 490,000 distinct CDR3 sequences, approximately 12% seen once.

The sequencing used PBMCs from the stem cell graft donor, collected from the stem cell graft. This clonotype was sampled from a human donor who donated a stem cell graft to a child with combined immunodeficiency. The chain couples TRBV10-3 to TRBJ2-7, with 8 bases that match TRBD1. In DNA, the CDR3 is TGTGCCATCAGTGGGGGTTCACCCGGGACAGGTACCTACGAGCAGTACTTC. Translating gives CAISGGSPGTGTYEQYF.